This TCR beta chain originates from a study of blood T cell repertoires in COVID-19. Study overall: Donors in the United States, Italy and Spain gave samples during acute or convalescent COVID-19. T cells, B-cell-depleted T cells, or PBMCs supplied cDNA or gDNA.

Some clones are missing from TCRdb's copy, which holds only in-frame ones; the method was immunoSEQ multiplex PCR. The sample has about 110,000 clones, approximately 80% seen once; the top ten hold under 0.85%. The specimen sequenced was peripheral blood. The sequence derives from a woman aged 70-85 years with acute or convalescent COVID-19.

DNA for the CDR3: TGTGCCAGCAGTACCCAAGGGGGCTACAATGAGCAGTTCTTC. It encodes CASSTQGGYNEQFF. The chain couples TRBV6-5 to TRBJ2-1; the D gene is possibly TRBD1 (6 bases). The CDR3 runs to 14 residues. V was shortened by 5 bases and J by 3 bases, with 11 bases between the two germline ends. The V gene's germline CDR1 is MNHEY and CDR2 SVGAGI.